This T cell receptor beta chain was sequenced during a study of blood T cell repertoires in COVID-19. Whole-study context: Researchers got acute and convalescent COVID-19 samples from the United States, Italy and Spain. PBMCs, B-cell-depleted T cells, or T cells provided the cDNA or gDNA that made up the material.

In the study's own analysis: Estimation of nucleated cell counts relied on the amplification of reference gene primers. Clones were sequenced by immunoSEQ multiplex PCR, and TCRdb holds only the in-frame ones, with some missing. The V and J calls and clone size are taken from that table; D and trimming were inferred from the DNA. The data show hundreds of thousands of clones, 88% seen once. Trimming removed 4 bases from V and 0 bases from J; junction bases left unmatched: 10. The CDR3 extends over 16 amino acids. Germline V gene sequence: CDR1 SGHRS, CDR2 YFSETQ. Followed longitudinally, the Seattle patients had been enrolled during active infection.

The clonotype was recovered from a woman in her seventies with COVID-19, enrolled during active disease. Specimen: peripheral blood. The V and J genes are TRBV5-1 and TRBJ2-7; the match to TRBD2 covers 7 bases. The DNA of the CDR3 is TGCGCCAGCAGCCCCGCCCCGGGGGGAAGCTCCTACGAGCAGTACTTC. Protein sequence: CASSPAPGGSSYEQYF.